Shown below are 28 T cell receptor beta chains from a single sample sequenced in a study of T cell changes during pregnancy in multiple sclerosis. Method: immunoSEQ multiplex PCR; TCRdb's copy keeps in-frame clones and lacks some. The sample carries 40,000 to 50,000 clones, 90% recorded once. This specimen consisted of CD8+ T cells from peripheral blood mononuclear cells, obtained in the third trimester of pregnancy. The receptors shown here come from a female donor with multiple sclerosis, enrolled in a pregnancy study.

The CDR3 loop is CASSFGTGGEDSYEQYF. CDR3 bases: TGTGCCAGCAGCTTCGGGACAGGGGGGGAAGACTCCTACGAGCAGTACTTC. The J gene is TRBJ2-7, the V gene TRBV11-2; 11 nucleotides agree with TRBD1. Germline values: CDR1 SGHAT, CDR2 FQNNGV. J was trimmed by 0 bases and V by 3 bases; bases with no gene match: 7. There are 17 residues in the CDR3. Together with reference TRBV11-2 and TRBJ2-7, the CDR3 gives the full variable domain: EAGVAQSPRYKIIEKRQSVAFWCNPISGHATLYWYQQILGQGPKLLIQFQNNGVVDDSQLPKDRFSAERLKGVDSTLKIQPAKLEDSAVYLCASSFGTGGEDSYEQYFGPGTRLTVT.

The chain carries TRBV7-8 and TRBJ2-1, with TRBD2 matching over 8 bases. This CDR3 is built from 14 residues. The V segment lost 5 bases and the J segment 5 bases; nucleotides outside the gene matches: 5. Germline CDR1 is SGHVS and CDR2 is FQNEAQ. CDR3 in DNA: TGTGCCAGCAGCCCCAGACTAGCGCACAATGAGCAGTTCTTC. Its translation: CASSPRLAHNEQFF.

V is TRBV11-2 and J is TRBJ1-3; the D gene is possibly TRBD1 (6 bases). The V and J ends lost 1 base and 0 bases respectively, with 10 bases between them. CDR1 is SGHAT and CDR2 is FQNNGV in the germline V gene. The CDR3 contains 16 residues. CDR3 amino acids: CASSLVRGGSGNTIYF. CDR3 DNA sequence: TGTGCCAGCAGCTTAGTACGAGGGGGCTCTGGAAACACCATATATTTT.

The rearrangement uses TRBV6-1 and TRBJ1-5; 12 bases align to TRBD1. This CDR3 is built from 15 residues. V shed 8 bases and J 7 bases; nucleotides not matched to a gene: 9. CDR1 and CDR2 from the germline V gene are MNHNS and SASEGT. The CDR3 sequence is CASRPGTGGGQPQHF. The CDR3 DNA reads TGTGCCAGCCGTCCCGGGACAGGGGGCGGGCAGCCCCAGCATTTT.

The chain's CDR3 is CASSEVPGLAVDEQYF. CDR3 bases: TGTGCCAGCAGCGAGGTTCCGGGACTAGCGGTCGACGAGCAGTACTTC. This chain links TRBV9 with TRBJ2-7; 11 nucleotides match TRBD2. CDR3 size: 16 residues. The J segment lost 5 bases and the V segment lost 3 bases, leaving 10 bases of the junction unmatched. Germline values: CDR1 SGDLS, CDR2 YYNGEE. Together with reference TRBV9 and TRBJ2-7, the CDR3 gives the full variable domain: DSGVTQTPKHLITATGQRVTLRCSPRSGDLSVYWYQQSLDQGLQFLIQYYNGEERAKGNILERFSAQQFPDLHSELNLSSLELGDSALYFCASSEVPGLAVDEQYFGPGTRLTVT.

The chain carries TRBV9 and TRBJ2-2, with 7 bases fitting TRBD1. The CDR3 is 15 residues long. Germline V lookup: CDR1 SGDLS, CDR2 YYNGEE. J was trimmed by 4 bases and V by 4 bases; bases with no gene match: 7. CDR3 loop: CASSTRTGGTGELFF. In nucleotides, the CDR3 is TGTGCCAGCAGCACGCGGACAGGTGGCACCGGGGAGCTGTTTTTT.

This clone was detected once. Written as DNA, the CDR3 is TGTGCCATCCTCTCAGGGGGGCCGAATTCACCCCTCCACTTT. This gives the protein CAILSGGPNSPLHF. The rearrangement links TRBV6-6 to TRBJ1-6; 7 bases are shared with TRBD1. Germline CDR1 reads MNHNY; CDR2 reads SVGAGI (reference sequence). V lost 10 bases, J lost 7 bases, and 10 bases stayed unmatched. The CDR3 is 14 residues long.

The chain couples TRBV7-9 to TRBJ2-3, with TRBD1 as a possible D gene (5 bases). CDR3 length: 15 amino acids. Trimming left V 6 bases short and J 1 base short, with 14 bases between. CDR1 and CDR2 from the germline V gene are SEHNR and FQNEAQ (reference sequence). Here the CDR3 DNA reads TGTGCCAGCAGTGATCGCGACAGTCGCACAGATACGCAGTATTTT. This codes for CASSDRDSRTDTQYF. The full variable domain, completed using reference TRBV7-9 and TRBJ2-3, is DTGVSQNPRHKITKRGQNVTFRCDPISEHNRLYWYRQTLGQGPEFLTYFQNEAQLEKSRLLSDRFSAERPKGSFSTLEIQRTEQGDSAMYLCASSDRDSRTDTQYFGPGTRLTVL.

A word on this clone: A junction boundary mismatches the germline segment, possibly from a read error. Here the CDR3 DNA reads TGTGCTAGCAGCTTTGGTGATGACACCTACGAGCAGTACTTC. It yields the protein CASSFGDDTYEQYF. The genes are TRBV7-7 and TRBJ2-7; no clear D gene. The germline gives CDR1 SSHAT, CDR2 FNYEAQ (reference sequence). This CDR3 has 14 amino acids.

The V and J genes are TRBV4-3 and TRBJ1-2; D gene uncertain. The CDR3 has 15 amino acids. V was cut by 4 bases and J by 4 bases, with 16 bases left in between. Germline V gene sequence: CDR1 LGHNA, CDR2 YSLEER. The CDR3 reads CASSPSLTPSYGYTF. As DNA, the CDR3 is TGCGCCAGCAGCCCCTCCTTGACCCCTAGCTATGGCTACACCTTC.

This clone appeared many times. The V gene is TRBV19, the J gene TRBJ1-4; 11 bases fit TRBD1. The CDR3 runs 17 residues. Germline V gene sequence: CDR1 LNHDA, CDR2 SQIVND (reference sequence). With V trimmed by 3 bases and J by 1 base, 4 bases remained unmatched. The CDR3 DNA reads TGTGCCAGTAGTATCTCCGGGACAGGGGGAACTAATGAAAAACTGTTTTTT. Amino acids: CASSISGTGGTNEKLFF.

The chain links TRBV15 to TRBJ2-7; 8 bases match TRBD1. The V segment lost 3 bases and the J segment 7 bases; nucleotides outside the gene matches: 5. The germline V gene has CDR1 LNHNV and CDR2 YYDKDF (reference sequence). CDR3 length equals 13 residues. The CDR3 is CATSRTGVEEQYF. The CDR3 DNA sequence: TGTGCCACCAGCAGGACAGGGGTAGAGGAGCAGTACTTC.

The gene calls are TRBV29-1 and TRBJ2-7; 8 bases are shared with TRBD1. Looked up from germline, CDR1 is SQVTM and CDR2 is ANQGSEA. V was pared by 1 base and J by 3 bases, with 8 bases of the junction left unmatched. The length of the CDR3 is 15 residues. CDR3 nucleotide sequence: TGCAGCGTTGAAGCCCCTGACAGGGGTCACTACGAGCAGTACTTC. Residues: CSVEAPDRGHYEQYF.

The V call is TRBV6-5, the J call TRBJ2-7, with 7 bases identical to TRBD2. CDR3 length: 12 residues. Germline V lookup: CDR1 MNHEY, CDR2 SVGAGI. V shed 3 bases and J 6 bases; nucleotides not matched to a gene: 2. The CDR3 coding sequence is TGTGCCAGCAGTTATGGGGAGGGCGAGCAGTACTTC. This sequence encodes CASSYGEGEQYF.

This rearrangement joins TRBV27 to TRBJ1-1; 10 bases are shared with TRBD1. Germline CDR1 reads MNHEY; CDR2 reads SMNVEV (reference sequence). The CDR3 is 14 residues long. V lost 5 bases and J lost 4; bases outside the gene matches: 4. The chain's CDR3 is CASSQTGGPTEAFF. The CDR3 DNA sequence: TGTGCCAGCAGTCAGACAGGGGGCCCCACTGAAGCTTTCTTT.

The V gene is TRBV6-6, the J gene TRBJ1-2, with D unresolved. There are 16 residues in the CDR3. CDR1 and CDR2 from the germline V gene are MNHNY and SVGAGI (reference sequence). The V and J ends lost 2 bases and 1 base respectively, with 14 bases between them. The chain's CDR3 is CASSYPTNQNNYGYTF. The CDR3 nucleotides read TGTGCCAGCAGTTACCCGACAAACCAGAATAACTATGGCTACACCTTC.

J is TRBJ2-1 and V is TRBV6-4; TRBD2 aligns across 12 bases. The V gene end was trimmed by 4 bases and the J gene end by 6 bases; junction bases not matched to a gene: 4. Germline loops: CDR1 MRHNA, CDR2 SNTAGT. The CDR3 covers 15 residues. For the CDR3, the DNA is TGTGCCAGCAGTGGATCTAGCGGGGGGGCCAATGAGCAGTTCTTC. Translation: CASSGSSGGANEQFF.

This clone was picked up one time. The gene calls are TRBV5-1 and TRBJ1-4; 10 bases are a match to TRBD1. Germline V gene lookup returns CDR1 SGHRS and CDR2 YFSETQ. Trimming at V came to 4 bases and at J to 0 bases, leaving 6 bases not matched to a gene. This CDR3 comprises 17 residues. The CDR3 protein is CASSPGTGVSTNEKLFF. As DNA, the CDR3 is TGCGCCAGCAGCCCCGGGACAGGGGTTTCAACTAATGAAAAACTGTTTTTT.

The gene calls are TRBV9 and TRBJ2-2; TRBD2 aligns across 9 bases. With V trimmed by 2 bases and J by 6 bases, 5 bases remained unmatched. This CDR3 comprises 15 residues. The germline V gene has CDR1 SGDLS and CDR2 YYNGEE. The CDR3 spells CASSVWRGGSGELFF. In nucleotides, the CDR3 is TGTGCCAGCAGCGTTTGGCGGGGGGGATCCGGGGAGCTGTTTTTT.

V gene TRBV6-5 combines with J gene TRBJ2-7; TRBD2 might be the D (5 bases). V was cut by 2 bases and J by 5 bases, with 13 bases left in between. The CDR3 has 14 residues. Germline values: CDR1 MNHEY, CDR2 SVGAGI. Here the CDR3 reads CASSYGGLAHEQYF. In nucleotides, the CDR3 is TGTGCCAGCAGTTACGGCGGGTTGGCACACGAGCAGTACTTC.

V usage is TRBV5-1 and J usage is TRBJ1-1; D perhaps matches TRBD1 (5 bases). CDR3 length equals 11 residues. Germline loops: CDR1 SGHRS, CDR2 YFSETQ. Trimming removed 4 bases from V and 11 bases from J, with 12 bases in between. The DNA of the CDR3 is TGCGCCAGCAGCGTAGGGGCTCGGGCTTTCTTT. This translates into CASSVGARAFF.

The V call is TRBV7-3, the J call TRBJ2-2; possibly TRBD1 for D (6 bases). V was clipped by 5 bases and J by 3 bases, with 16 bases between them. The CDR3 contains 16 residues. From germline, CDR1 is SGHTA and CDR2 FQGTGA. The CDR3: CASSLTYRVDTGELFF. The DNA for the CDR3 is TGTGCCAGCAGCCTCACTTACAGGGTAGACACCGGGGAGCTGTTTTTT.

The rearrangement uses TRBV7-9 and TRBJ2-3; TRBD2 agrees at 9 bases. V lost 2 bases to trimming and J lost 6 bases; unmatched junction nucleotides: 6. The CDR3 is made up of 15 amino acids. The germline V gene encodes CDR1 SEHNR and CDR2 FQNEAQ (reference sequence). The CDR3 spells CASSLYAGGPDTQYF. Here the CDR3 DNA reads TGTGCCAGCAGCTTATATGCGGGAGGGCCTGATACGCAGTATTTT.

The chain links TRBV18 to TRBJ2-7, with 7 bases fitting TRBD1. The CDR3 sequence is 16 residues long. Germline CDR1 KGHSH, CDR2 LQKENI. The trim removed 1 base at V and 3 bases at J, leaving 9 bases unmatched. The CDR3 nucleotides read TGTGCCAGCTCACCACTGAATCCGGGACAGTTCTACGAGCAGTACTTC. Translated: CASSPLNPGQFYEQYF.

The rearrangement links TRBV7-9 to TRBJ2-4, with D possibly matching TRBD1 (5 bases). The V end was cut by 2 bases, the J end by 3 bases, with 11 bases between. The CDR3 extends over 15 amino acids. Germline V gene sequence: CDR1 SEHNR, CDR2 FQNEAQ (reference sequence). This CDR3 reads CASSLWQGSKNIQYF. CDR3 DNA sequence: TGTGCCAGCAGCTTATGGCAGGGAAGCAAAAACATTCAGTACTTC.

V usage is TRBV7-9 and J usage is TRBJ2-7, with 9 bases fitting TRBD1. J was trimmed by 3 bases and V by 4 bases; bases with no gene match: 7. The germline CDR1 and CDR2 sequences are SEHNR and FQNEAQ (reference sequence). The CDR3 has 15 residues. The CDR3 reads CASSSWTGDLYEQYF. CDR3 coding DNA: TGTGCCAGCAGCTCATGGACAGGGGATCTCTACGAGCAGTACTTC.

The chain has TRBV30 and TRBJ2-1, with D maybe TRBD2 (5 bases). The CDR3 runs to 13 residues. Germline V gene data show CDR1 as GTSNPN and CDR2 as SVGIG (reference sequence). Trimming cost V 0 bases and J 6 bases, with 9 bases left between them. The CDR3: CAWSVAETNEQFF. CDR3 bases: TGTGCCTGGAGTGTAGCGGAGACCAATGAGCAGTTCTTC.

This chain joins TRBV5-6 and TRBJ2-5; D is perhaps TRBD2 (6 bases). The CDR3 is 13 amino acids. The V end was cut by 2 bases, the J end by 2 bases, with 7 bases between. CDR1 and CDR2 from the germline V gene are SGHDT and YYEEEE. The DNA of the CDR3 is TGTGCCAGCAGCTTAGGAGGGCAAGAGACCCAGTACTTC. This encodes CASSLGGQETQYF.